This TCR beta chain was captured by sequencing in a study of blood T cell repertoires in COVID-19. V was shortened by 4 bases and J by 0 bases, with 9 bases between the two germline ends. Germline V gene data show CDR1 as LGHDT and CDR2 as YNNKEL (reference sequence). CDR3 length: 15 residues. Here immunoSEQ multiplex PCR was the method, and the copy in TCRdb shows in-frame clones only, minus some. This table has fewer than 80,000 clones, around 84% appearing once. The chain carries TRBV3-1 (or the pseudogene TRBV3-2) and TRBJ1-4; no clear D. The receptor was isolated from a woman of 80 years or more with acute or convalescent COVID-19. Sequencing was carried out using peripheral blood. CDR3 residues: CASSPDLATNEKLFF. CDR3 DNA sequence: TGTGCCAGCAGCCCCGACCTAGCAACTAATGAAAAACTGTTTTTT.